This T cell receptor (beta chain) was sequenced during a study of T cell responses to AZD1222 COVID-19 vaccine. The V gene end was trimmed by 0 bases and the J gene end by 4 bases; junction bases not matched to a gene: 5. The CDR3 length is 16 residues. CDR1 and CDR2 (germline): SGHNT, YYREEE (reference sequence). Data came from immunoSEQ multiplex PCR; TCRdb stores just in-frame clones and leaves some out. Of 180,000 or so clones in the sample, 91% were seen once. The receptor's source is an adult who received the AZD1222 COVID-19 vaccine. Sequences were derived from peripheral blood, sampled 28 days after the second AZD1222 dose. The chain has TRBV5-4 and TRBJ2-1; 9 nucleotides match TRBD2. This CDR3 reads CASSLGGLASYNEQFF. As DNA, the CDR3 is TGTGCCAGCAGCTTGGGGGGACTAGCCTCGTACAATGAGCAGTTCTTC.